These T cell receptor beta chains were read from a single sample in a study of chemoradiotherapy in HPV16-positive cancers. Data came from immunoSEQ multiplex PCR; TCRdb stores just in-frame clones and leaves some out. The sample holds fewer than 4,500 clones; 90% are singletons and the top ten take about 3%. This specimen was acquired from a patient who underwent chemoradiotherapy. The receptors were gathered from a human donor with HPV-associated anogenital cancer. The CDR3 runs from the conserved cysteine through the conserved F or W. D genes are given only for firm matches.

V: TRBV19; D: TRBD1; J: TRBJ1-1; DNA: TGTGCCAGTAGCAGGGACGGGACAGCGAACACTGAAGCTTTCTTT; CDR3: CASSRDGTANTEAFF
V: TRBV7-9; D: TRBD1; J: TRBJ2-7; DNA: TGTGCCAGCAGCGCCGGGACAGGGGGAATACTGGGCTCCTACGAGCAGTACTTC; CDR3: CASSAGTGGILGSYEQYF
V: TRBV25-1; D: TRBD1; J: TRBJ1-6; DNA: TGTGCCAGCAGTGAATTCTCCGACAGGGATTCACCCCTCCACTTT; CDR3: CASSEFSDRDSPLHF
V: TRBV9; D: .; J: TRBJ1-3; DNA: TGTGCCAGCAGCGTAGCTGGGGTTTACTCTGGAAACACCATATATTTT; CDR3: CASSVAGVYSGNTIYF
V: TRBV18; D: TRBD2; J: TRBJ2-5; DNA: TGTGCCAGCTCACCACGGGGGGGATCGGACCAAGAGACCCAGTACTTC; CDR3: CASSPRGGSDQETQYF
V: TRBV7-9; D: TRBD1; J: TRBJ2-3; DNA: TGTGCCAGCAGCTTACCGGGACAGTACACAGATACGCAGTATTTT; CDR3: CASSLPGQYTDTQYF
V: TRBV10-1; D: .; J: TRBJ1-5; DNA: TGCGCCAGCAGTGAAAGAGGTAATCAGCCCCAGCATTTT; CDR3: CASSERGNQPQHF
V: TRBV2; D: .; J: TRBJ2-2; DNA: TGTGCCAGCAGTGAGGACGGCTTCAACACCGGGAAGCTGTTTTTT; CDR3: CASSEDGFNTGKLFF
V: TRBV6-5; D: .; J: TRBJ2-7; DNA: TGTGCCAGCAGACCTACAGGGTCCGCCTACGAGCAGTACTTC; CDR3: CASRPTGSAYEQYF
V: TRBV29-1; D: TRBD2; J: TRBJ2-3; DNA: TGCAGCGTCCCGGGACTACTACACACAGATACGCAGTATTTT; CDR3: CSVPGLLHTDTQYF